A single sample gave rise to the 28 T cell receptor beta chains below, sequenced in a study of regulatory T cells. Broader study findings: Hydrophobic residues at CDR3 positions 6 and 7 were enriched in conventional CD4+ T cells of CD3G-deficient patients.

The antigens of these receptors remain unknown. Primers: 52 TRBV forward and 13 TRBJ reverse. Sequenced by immunoSEQ multiplex PCR; TCRdb stores in-frame clones only, minus some. The repertoire consists of over 25,000 clones, with 93% occurring once and the leading ten covering about 0.96%. The sequenced sample was conventional CD4+ T cells sorted from blood. Source of these receptors: a child aged 2-15 years with CD3G deficiency.

V gene TRBV6-1 combines with J gene TRBJ2-7, with 12 bases matching TRBD2. Germline V lookup: CDR1 MNHNS, CDR2 SASEGT. The CDR3 length is 15 residues. V dropped 4 bases and J dropped 4; count of bases not matched to a gene: 5. The CDR3 reads CASSAASGRGYEQYF. The CDR3 region has the DNA TGTGCCAGCAGTGCCGCTAGCGGGAGGGGGTACGAGCAGTACTTC.

The chain joins TRBV5-1 to TRBJ2-3, with D tentatively TRBD2 (7 bases). Trimming removed 1 base at V and 1 base at J, with 10 bases between. CDR1 SGHRS and CDR2 YFSETQ come from the germline V gene. CDR3 size: 15 residues. The CDR3 DNA sequence: TGCGCCAGCAGCTTGAGGGGGGGGCGCACAGATACGCAGTATTTT. Amino acid sequence: CASSLRGGRTDTQYF.

The V gene is TRBV5-1, the J gene TRBJ1-1; no firm D call. Trimming removed 3 bases from V and 6 bases from J, with 18 bases in between. The CDR3 is made up of 15 amino acids. The V gene's germline CDR1 is SGHRS and CDR2 YFSETQ. CDR3: CASSSDNGISSEAFF. The CDR3 DNA reads TGCGCCAGCAGCTCCGACAACGGGATATCTTCTGAAGCTTTCTTT.

This clone has just one count. The chain combines TRBV4-1 with TRBJ2-3, with TRBD2 matching 7 bases. This CDR3 region has 17 residues. With 4 bases clipped from V and 2 bases from J, the junction kept 12 bases outside the gene matches. Germline V gene lookup returns CDR1 MGHRA and CDR2 YSYEKL. DNA for the CDR3: TGCGCCAGCAGCCGAAGCGGCGGGGGTAGCCCCACAGATACGCAGTATTTT. Encoded protein: CASSRSGGGSPTDTQYF.

V is TRBV6-1 and J is TRBJ2-7, with D possibly being TRBD2 (6 bases). With 4 bases removed from V and 5 bases from J, the gap between germline ends came to 18 bases. The CDR3 length is 15 residues. Germline V gene lookup returns CDR1 MNHNS and CDR2 SASEGT. The CDR3 DNA follows: TGTGCCAGCAGTGCTCTTCTCGGGAGTTTCCACGAGCAGTACTTC. Its translation is CASSALLGSFHEQYF.

This chain links TRBV6-1 with TRBJ2-1, with TRBD1 matching over 7 bases. The CDR3 totals 11 residues. Losses at the gene ends were 6 bases for V and 8 bases for J; bases not matched to a gene: 1. Germline V gene data show CDR1 as MNHNS and CDR2 as SASEGT. The CDR3 is CASRRGHEQFF. As DNA, the CDR3 is TGTGCCAGCAGAAGGGGGCATGAGCAGTTCTTC.

The gene calls are TRBV7-9 and TRBJ2-5; possible D gene TRBD2, 5 bases. Trimming pared 5 bases from V and 3 bases from J, leaving 7 bases between. Germline V gene sequence: CDR1 SEHNR, CDR2 FQNEAQ (reference sequence). The CDR3 runs 12 residues. As DNA, the CDR3 is TGTGCCAGCAGCCGGACTGAAGAGACCCAGTACTTC. It yields the protein CASSRTEETQYF.

Only a few counts were recorded for this clone. Other nucleotide sequences in the sample specify the same CDR3. The chain carries TRBV28 and TRBJ1-5; the D gene is possibly TRBD1 (6 bases). In germline, CDR1 is MDHEN, CDR2 SYDVKM. V was clipped by 6 bases and J by 0 bases, with 9 bases between them. CDR3 length: 14 residues. CDR3 in amino acids: CASRRGGSNQPQHF. CDR3 DNA: TGTGCCAGCAGGAGGGGGGGTAGCAATCAGCCCCAGCATTTT.

The chain links TRBV5-1 to TRBJ2-1; 9 bases are a match to TRBD1. The germline CDR1 and CDR2 sequences are SGHRS and YFSETQ. V trimming: 5 bases; J trimming: 6 bases; junction bases outside the gene matches: 6. The CDR3 is 14 amino acids. CDR3 sequence (DNA): TGCGCCAGCAGTAGACAGGGACAGGGCAATGAGCAGTTCTTC. Amino acid sequence: CASSRQGQGNEQFF.

The chain couples TRBV4-1 to TRBJ2-3, with D possibly being TRBD1 (6 bases). The V end was cut by 4 bases, the J end by 0 bases, with 14 bases between. CDR3 length: 16 amino acids. In germline, CDR1 is MGHRA, CDR2 YSYEKL. CDR3 sequence: CASSLKWGTSTDTQYF. CDR3 in DNA: TGCGCCAGCAGCCTAAAGTGGGGGACAAGCACAGATACGCAGTATTTT.

J is TRBJ1-4 and V is TRBV7-2; possible D gene TRBD1, 5 bases. In germline, CDR1 is SGHTA, CDR2 FQGNSA. Trimming removed 3 bases at V and 0 bases at J, with 8 bases between. The CDR3 extends over 15 amino acids. The CDR3 loop is CASSFGGSTNEKLFF. CDR3 nucleotide sequence: TGTGCCAGCAGCTTCGGGGGATCAACTAATGAAAAACTGTTTTTT.

The chain links TRBV28 to TRBJ2-7, with D perhaps assigned TRBD1 or TRBD2 (7 bases each). There are 14 residues in the CDR3. Germline-derived CDR1 and CDR2 are MDHEN and SYDVKM. Trimming shortened V by 5 bases and J by 3 bases, and 14 bases separated the two germline ends. Written as DNA, the CDR3 is TGTGCCAGCAGTCTGGGCAGGGGGGGCTACGAGCAGTACTTC. This codes for CASSLGRGGYEQYF.

The chain combines TRBV7-3 with TRBJ2-2, with 7 bases fitting TRBD2. Germline values: CDR1 SGHTA, CDR2 FQGTGA. The CDR3 contains 16 residues. The trim removed 4 bases at V and 0 bases at J, leaving 5 bases unmatched. CDR3 nucleotide sequence: TGTGCCAGCAGCTCGGGACTAATCCCGAACACCGGGGAGCTGTTTTTT. Its translation: CASSSGLIPNTGELFF.

V and J are TRBV20-1 and TRBJ2-3; D may be TRBD1 or TRBD2 (5 bases each). Trimming removed 6 bases from V and 11 bases from J, with 15 bases in between. This CDR3 region has 11 residues. Germline lookup yields CDR1 DFQATT and CDR2 SNEGSKA (reference sequence). CDR3 loop: CSARGKGLQYF. The CDR3 DNA sequence: TGCAGTGCCCGAGGGAAGGGGTTGCAGTATTTT.

This chain connects TRBV7-2 to TRBJ2-2; 8 bases match TRBD2. The trim removed 7 bases at V and 5 bases at J, leaving 12 bases unmatched. Germline CDR1 and CDR2: SGHTA and FQGNSA. The CDR3 totals 16 residues. CDR3 loop: CASTPRQRESTGELFF. The CDR3 nucleotides are TGTGCCAGCACCCCGCGACAGCGGGAGTCAACCGGGGAGCTGTTTTTT. The whole variable domain, remainder taken from reference TRBV7-2 and TRBJ2-2, is GAGVSQSPSNKVTEKGKDVELRCDPISGHTALYWYRQSLGQGLEFLIYFQGNSAPDKSGLPSDRFSAERTGGSVSTLTIQRTQQEDSAVYLCASTPRQRESTGELFFGEGSRLTVL.

This chain joins TRBV28 and TRBJ2-7, with D unresolved. The germline V gene encodes CDR1 MDHEN and CDR2 SYDVKM. This CDR3 region has 15 residues. The V and J ends lost 6 bases and 1 base respectively, with 16 bases between them. The CDR3 spells CASSRGWWQSYEQYF. The CDR3 DNA reads TGTGCCAGCAGCCGAGGATGGTGGCAATCCTACGAGCAGTACTTC.

V usage is TRBV18 and J usage is TRBJ2-3, with D tentatively TRBD2 (6 bases). The CDR3 spans 14 residues. The V and J ends lost 3 bases and 5 bases respectively, with 12 bases between them. Germline CDR1 is KGHSH and CDR2 is LQKENI. CDR3: CASSPSGVGDTQYF. The DNA for the CDR3 is TGTGCCAGCTCACCTTCGGGAGTCGGAGATACGCAGTATTTT.

The genes are TRBV5-1 and TRBJ1-1; D uncertain. Looked up from germline, CDR1 is SGHRS and CDR2 is YFSETQ. This CDR3 is 13 amino acids long. Trimming removed 2 bases at V and 0 bases at J, with 5 bases between. As DNA, the CDR3 is TGCGCCAGCAGCTTCTCCTTGAACACTGAAGCTTTCTTT. Translation gives CASSFSLNTEAFF.

The rearrangement joins TRBV5-1 to TRBJ1-1; TRBD1 matches at 8 bases. Germline assignment: CDR1 SGHRS and CDR2 YFSETQ. With V trimmed by 3 bases and J by 1 base, 5 bases remained unmatched. CDR3 length: 15 amino acids. CDR3 sequence: CASSSGQVENTEAFF. The CDR3 DNA reads as TGCGCCAGCAGCTCGGGACAGGTCGAGAACACTGAAGCTTTCTTT.

The chain uses TRBV28 and TRBJ2-7; the match to TRBD2 covers 13 bases. The junction had 12 bases not matched to a gene; V was cut back by 8 bases and J by 2 bases. The CDR3 contains 17 residues. The V gene's germline CDR1 is MDHEN and CDR2 SYDVKM. DNA for the CDR3: TGTGCCAGCGGACCGGGACTAGCGGGATCCTGGGCCTACGAGCAGTACTTC. Translation gives CASGPGLAGSWAYEQYF.

J is TRBJ1-2 and V is TRBV6-1; D is possibly TRBD1 (5 bases). The V gene's germline CDR1 is MNHNS and CDR2 SASEGT. CDR3 length: 17 residues. Trimming took 4 bases from V and 4 from J, leaving 22 bases between them. DNA of the CDR3: TGTGCCAGCAGTGCCCTCGGTACCGGGGGAAGGAGCTATGGCTACACCTTC. Translation gives CASSALGTGGRSYGYTF.

The chain carries TRBV11-3 and TRBJ1-4, with D tentatively TRBD1 (5 bases). Germline-derived CDR1 and CDR2 are SGHNT and YENEEA. Deletions cut 3 bases from V and 6 bases from J, with 14 bases between. The CDR3 sequence is 15 residues long. The CDR3, as DNA: TGTGCCAGCAGCTTGGGCACAGGATCTGATGAAAAACTGTTTTTT. This sequence encodes CASSLGTGSDEKLFF.

The chain recombines TRBV5-1 with TRBJ2-2, with D uncertain. The CDR3 extends over 13 amino acids. The germline V and J ends were trimmed by 0 bases and 5 bases, with 5 bases remaining between them. Germline CDR1 is SGHRS and CDR2 is YFSETQ. Written as DNA, the CDR3 is TGCGCCAGCAGCTTGGAGTGGACCGGGGAGCTGTTTTTT. This gives the protein CASSLEWTGELFF.

The V and J genes are TRBV28 and TRBJ1-4, with TRBD1 identical over 8 bases. V lost 3 bases and J lost 6; bases outside the gene matches: 3. CDR1 and CDR2 (germline): MDHEN, SYDVKM. This CDR3 has 14 residues. The CDR3 sequence is CASSLGRGHEKLFF. In DNA, the CDR3 is TGTGCCAGCAGTTTGGGCAGGGGGCATGAAAAACTGTTTTTT.

The chain links TRBV19 to TRBJ2-1, with TRBD2 matching 8 bases. There are 17 residues in the CDR3. J was trimmed by 1 base and V by 0 bases; bases with no gene match: 5. CDR1 LNHDA and CDR2 SQIVND come from the germline V gene (reference sequence). CDR3 protein: CASSIDPTSASYNEQFF. The CDR3 coding sequence is TGTGCCAGTAGTATAGATCCGACTAGCGCTTCCTACAATGAGCAGTTCTTC.

J is TRBJ2-7 and V is TRBV28, with a weak D call TRBD1 (6 bases). This CDR3 has 15 residues. V was shortened by 5 bases and J by 0 bases, with 14 bases between the two germline ends. Germline CDR1 MDHEN, CDR2 SYDVKM. The CDR3, as DNA: TGTGCCAGCAGTCGCAGGGGCCGGAGCTCCTACGAGCAGTACTTC. This codes for CASSRRGRSSYEQYF.

The J gene is TRBJ2-1, the V gene TRBV5-1; D uncertain. The germline V gene encodes CDR1 SGHRS and CDR2 YFSETQ. Trimming removed 0 bases at V and 4 bases at J, with 11 bases between. This CDR3 region has 15 residues. CDR3 coding DNA: TGCGCCAGCAGCTTGGCGGGCCGCGAGTACAATGAGCAGTTCTTC. As protein: CASSLAGREYNEQFF.

This chain links TRBV5-1 with TRBJ2-5, with a possible D match to TRBD1 (7 bases). V shed 0 bases and J shed 3 bases, with 12 bases lying between them. Germline V CDR1 and CDR2: SGHRS, YFSETQ. This CDR3 has 15 residues. The CDR3 loop reads CASSLGRGAEETQYF. CDR3 bases: TGCGCCAGCAGCTTGGGCAGGGGGGCCGAAGAGACCCAGTACTTC.